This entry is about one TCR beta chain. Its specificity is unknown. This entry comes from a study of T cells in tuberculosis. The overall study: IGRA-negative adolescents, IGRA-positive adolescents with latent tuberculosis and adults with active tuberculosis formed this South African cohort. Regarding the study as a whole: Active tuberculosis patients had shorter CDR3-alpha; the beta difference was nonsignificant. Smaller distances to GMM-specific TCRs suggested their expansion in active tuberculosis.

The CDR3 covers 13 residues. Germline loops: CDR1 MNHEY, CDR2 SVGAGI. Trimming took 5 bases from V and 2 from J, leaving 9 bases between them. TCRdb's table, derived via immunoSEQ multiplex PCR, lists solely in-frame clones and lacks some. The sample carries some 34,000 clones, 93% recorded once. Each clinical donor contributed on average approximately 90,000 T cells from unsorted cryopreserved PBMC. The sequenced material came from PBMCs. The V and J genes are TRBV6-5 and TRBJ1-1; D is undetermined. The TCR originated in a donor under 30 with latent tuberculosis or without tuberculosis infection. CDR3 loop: CASSSGVNTEAFF. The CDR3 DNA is TGTGCCAGCAGTAGCGGGGTTAACACTGAAGCTTTCTTT.